The 10 T cell receptor beta chains presented below share a single source sample, sequenced in a study of a mutant IDH1 vaccine in newly diagnosed glioma. Time point here: week 35, safety follow-up. The content of each vaccine dose was 300 ug of mutant IDH1 20-mer peptide, and topical imiquimod accompanied it. Their specific antigens are unknown. The data were produced by immunoSEQ multiplex PCR, yet TCRdb's version contains in-frame clones alone and is incomplete. The sample shows about 50,000 clones, around 94% of them seen only once. The specimen was PBMCs, collected from a glioma patient whose treatment included an IDH1 peptide vaccine. These receptors were obtained from a man aged 50 or older with glioma.

The chain combines TRBV12-2 with TRBJ1-5. TRBV12-2 is marked as a pseudogene. CDR3 length equals 15 residues. The CDR3 reads CASRPSGGGNQPQHF. The CDR3 nucleotides read TGTGCAAGTCGCCCCTCGGGCGGGGGCAATCAGCCCCAGCATTTT.

The rearrangement joins TRBV10-3 to TRBJ1-1; maybe TRBD1 (6 bases). The germline V and J ends were trimmed by 5 bases and 4 bases, with 8 bases remaining between them. Germline-derived CDR1 and CDR2 are ENHRY and SYGVKD. This CDR3 region has 12 residues. Here the CDR3 DNA reads TGTGCCATCAGTAGCAGGGGCACTGAAGCTTTCTTT. Translation: CAISSRGTEAFF.

V usage is TRBV7-2 and J usage is TRBJ2-3; D is perhaps TRBD2 (6 bases). V was trimmed by 4 bases and J by 2 bases, leaving 16 bases between them. This CDR3 has 16 residues. Germline V lookup: CDR1 SGHTA, CDR2 FQGNSA. CDR3 residues: CASSSQRALDTDTQYF. The CDR3 DNA reads as TGTGCCAGCAGCTCCCAGCGGGCCTTGGACACAGATACGCAGTATTTT.

The chain couples TRBV5-4 to TRBJ1-1, with 8 bases lining up with TRBD1. V lost 3 bases and J lost 1; bases outside the gene matches: 5. The CDR3 is made up of 15 amino acids. Looked up from germline, CDR1 is SGHNT and CDR2 is YYREEE (reference sequence). CDR3 nucleotides: TGTGCCAGCAGCTCCTCGGGACAGGAGAACACTGAAGCTTTCTTT. Its translation is CASSSSGQENTEAFF.

The chain couples TRBV5-6 to TRBJ2-5; 8 bases match TRBD2. The end of the DNA fits TRBJ2-7 better, so the J call may be wrong. The germline gives CDR1 SGHDT, CDR2 YYEEEE. The CDR3 has 15 residues. CDR3 bases: TGTGCCAGCAGCTTGGTAGCTAGCGGGCCCTACGAGCAGTACTTC. It encodes CASSLVASGPYEQYF.

The CDR3 protein is CASSLDRSLVTYEQYF. CDR3 in DNA: TGTGCCAGCAGCTTAGATAGATCACTAGTCACCTACGAGCAGTACTTC. V usage is TRBV11-2 and J usage is TRBJ2-7; the D gene is possibly TRBD2 (5 bases). Trimming left V 0 bases short and J 2 bases short, with 14 bases between. The CDR3 is 16 amino acids. The germline V gene encodes CDR1 SGHAT and CDR2 FQNNGV.

The CDR3 DNA reads TGTGCCATCAGTGAATCCTGGGCGGAATCCTACGAGCAGTACTTC. Protein sequence: CAISESWAESYEQYF. The chain employs TRBV10-3 and TRBJ2-7; D is undetermined. The V end lost 3 bases, the J end lost 1 base, and 13 bases lay between the germline ends. Germline lookup yields CDR1 ENHRY and CDR2 SYGVKD. This CDR3 comprises 15 residues.

The V call is TRBV4-1, the J call TRBJ2-2, with D possibly called TRBD1 or TRBD2 (5 bases each). This CDR3 is 16 amino acids long. Trimming left V 0 bases short and J 4 bases short, with 12 bases between. Germline V CDR1 and CDR2: MGHRA, YSYEKL. CDR3 DNA: TGCGCCAGCAGCCAAGATAGAGGGGATGGCACCGGGGAGCTGTTTTTT. Its protein is CASSQDRGDGTGELFF.

The chain employs TRBV5-4 and TRBJ2-7; 7 bases map to TRBD2. This CDR3 region has 12 residues. Per germline, CDR1 SGHNT and CDR2 YYREEE (reference sequence). Trimming removed 0 bases from V and 8 bases from J; junction bases left unmatched: 2. The CDR3 DNA reads as TGTGCCAGCAGCTTGGACGGGGGGAAGCAGTACTTC. Encoded protein: CASSLDGGKQYF.

The chain is built from TRBV5-1 and TRBJ2-7; D might be TRBD1 or TRBD2, each matching 5 bases. This CDR3 region has 13 residues. Germline CDR1 is SGHRS and CDR2 is YFSETQ. Trimming removed 4 bases from V and 2 bases from J, with 10 bases in between. CDR3: CASSTGPTYEQYF. As DNA, the CDR3 is TGCGCCAGCAGCACGGGGCCGACCTACGAGCAGTACTTC.